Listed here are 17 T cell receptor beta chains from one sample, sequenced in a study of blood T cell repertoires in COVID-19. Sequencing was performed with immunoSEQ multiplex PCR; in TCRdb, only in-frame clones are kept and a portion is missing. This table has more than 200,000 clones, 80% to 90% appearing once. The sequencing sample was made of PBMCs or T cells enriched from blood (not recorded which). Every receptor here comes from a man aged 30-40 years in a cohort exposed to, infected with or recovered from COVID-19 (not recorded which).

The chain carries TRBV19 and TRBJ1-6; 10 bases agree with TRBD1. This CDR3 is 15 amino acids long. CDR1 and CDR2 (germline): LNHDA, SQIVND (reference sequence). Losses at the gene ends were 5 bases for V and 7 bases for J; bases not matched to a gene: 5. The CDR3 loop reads CASSQQTGGNSPLHF. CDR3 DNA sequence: TGTGCCAGTAGTCAACAGACAGGGGGCAATTCACCCCTCCACTTT. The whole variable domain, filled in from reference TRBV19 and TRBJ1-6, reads DGGITQSPKYLFRKEGQNVTLSCEQNLNHDAMYWYRQDPGQGLRLIYYSQIVNDFQKGDIAEGYSVSREKKESFPLTVTSAQKNPTAFYLCASSQQTGGNSPLHFGNGTRLTVT.

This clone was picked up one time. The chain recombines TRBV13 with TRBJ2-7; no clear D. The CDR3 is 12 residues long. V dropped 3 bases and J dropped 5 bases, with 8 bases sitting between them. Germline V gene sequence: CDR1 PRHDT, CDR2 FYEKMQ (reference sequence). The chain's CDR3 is CASSLENDEQYF. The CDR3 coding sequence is TGTGCCAGCAGCTTGGAGAATGACGAGCAGTACTTC.

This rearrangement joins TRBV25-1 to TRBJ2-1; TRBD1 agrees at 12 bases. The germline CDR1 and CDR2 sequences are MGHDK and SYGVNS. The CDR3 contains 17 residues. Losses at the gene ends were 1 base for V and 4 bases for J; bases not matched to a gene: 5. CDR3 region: CASSEWGTGGYYNEQFF. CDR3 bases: TGTGCCAGCAGTGAATGGGGGACAGGGGGCTATTACAATGAGCAGTTCTTC.

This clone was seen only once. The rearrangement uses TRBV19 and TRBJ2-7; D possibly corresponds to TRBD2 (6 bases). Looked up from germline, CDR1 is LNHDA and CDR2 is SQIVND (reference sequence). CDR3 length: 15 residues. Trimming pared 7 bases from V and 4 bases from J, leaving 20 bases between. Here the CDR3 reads CASKKPGLTAYEQYF. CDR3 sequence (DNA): TGTGCCAGTAAGAAACCGGGACTTACCGCTTACGAGCAGTACTTC.

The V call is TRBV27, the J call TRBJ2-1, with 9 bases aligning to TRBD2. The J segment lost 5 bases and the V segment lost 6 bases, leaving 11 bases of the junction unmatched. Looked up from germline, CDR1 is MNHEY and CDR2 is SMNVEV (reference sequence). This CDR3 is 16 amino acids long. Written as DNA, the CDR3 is TGTGCCAGCAGGTGGACCGGGGCTAGCGGGAACAATGAGCAGTTCTTC. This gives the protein CASRWTGASGNNEQFF.

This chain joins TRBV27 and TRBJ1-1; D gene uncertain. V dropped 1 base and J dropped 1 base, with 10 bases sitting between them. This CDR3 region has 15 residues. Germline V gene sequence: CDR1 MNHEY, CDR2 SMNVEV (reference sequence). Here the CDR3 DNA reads TGTGCCAGCAGTTTATATCTATCGCGGAACACTGAAGCTTTCTTT. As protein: CASSLYLSRNTEAFF.

CDR3 sequence: CASSQVRSGDHGYTF. The CDR3 DNA is TGTGCCAGCAGCCAAGTACGTTCAGGGGATCATGGCTACACCTTC. The V call is TRBV14, the J call TRBJ1-2; D possibly corresponds to TRBD1 (6 bases). Between the trimmed V and J ends, which lost 1 base and 6 bases, there was a span of 15 bases. Germline V lookup: CDR1 SGHDN, CDR2 FVKESK. The CDR3 extends over 15 amino acids.

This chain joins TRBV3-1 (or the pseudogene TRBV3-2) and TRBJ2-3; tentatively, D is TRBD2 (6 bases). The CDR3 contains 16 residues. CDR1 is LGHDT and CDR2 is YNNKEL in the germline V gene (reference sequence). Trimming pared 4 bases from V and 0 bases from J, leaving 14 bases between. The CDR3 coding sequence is TGTGCCAGCAGCCTCTATAGCGGAACTAGCACAGATACGCAGTATTTT. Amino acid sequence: CASSLYSGTSTDTQYF.

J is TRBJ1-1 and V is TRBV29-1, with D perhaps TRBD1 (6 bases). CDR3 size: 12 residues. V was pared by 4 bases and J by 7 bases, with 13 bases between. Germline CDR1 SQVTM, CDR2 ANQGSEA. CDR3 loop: CSVVITRGEAFF. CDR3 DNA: TGCAGCGTTGTGATAACCAGGGGTGAAGCTTTCTTT.

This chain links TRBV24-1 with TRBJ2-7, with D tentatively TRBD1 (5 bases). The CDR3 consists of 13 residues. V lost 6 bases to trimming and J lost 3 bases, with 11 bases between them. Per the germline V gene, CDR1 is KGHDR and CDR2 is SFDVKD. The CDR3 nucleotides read TGTGCCACCAGTATCCCAAGGGGCTACGAGCAGTACTTC. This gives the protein CATSIPRGYEQYF.

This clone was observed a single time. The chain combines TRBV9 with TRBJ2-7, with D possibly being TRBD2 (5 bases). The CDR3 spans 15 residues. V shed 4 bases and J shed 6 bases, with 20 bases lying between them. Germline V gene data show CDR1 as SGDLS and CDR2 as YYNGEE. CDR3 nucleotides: TGTGCCAGCAGCTCCCATACAGTCATAGGAGGCGAGCAGTACTTC. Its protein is CASSSHTVIGGEQYF.

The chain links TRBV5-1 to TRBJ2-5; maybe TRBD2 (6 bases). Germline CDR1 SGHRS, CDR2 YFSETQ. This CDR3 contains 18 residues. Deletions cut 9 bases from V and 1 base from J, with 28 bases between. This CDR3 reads CATHRDAGRKFIQETQYF. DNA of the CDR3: TGCGCCACCCACCGGGACGCGGGGCGCAAATTTATCCAAGAGACCCAGTACTTC.

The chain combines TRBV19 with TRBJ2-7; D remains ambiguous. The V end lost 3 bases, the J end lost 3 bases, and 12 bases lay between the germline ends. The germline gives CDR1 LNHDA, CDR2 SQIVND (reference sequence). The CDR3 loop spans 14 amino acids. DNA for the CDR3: TGTGCCAGTAGTATTACCGGGTCCCTCTACGAGCAGTACTTC. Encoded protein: CASSITGSLYEQYF.

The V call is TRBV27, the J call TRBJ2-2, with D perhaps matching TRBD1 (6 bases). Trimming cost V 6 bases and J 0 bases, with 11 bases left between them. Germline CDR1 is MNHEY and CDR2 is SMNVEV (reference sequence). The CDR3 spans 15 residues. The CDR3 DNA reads TGTGCCAGCAGCTCAGGGGATTCGAACACCGGGGAGCTGTTTTTT. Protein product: CASSSGDSNTGELFF.

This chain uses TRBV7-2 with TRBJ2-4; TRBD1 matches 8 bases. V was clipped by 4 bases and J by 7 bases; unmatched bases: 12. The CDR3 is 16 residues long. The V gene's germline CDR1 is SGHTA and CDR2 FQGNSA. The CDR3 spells CASSSNTGGRGNIQYF. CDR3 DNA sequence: TGTGCCAGCAGCTCAAATACAGGGGGAAGAGGTAACATTCAGTACTTC.

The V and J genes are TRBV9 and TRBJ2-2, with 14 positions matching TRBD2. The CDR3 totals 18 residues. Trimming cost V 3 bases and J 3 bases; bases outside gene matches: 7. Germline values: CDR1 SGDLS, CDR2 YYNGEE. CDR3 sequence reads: CASSAGLAGGGDTGELFF. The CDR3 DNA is TGTGCCAGCAGCGCCGGACTAGCGGGAGGAGGGGACACCGGGGAGCTGTTTTTT.

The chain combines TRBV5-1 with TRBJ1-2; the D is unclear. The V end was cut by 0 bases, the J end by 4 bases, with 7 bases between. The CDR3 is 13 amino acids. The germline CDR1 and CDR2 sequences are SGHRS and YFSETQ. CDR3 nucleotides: TGCGCCAGCAGCTTGGACGGACTCTATGGCTACACCTTC. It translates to CASSLDGLYGYTF.